This entry features one T cell receptor beta chain sequence. The sample originates from a study of blood T cell repertoires in COVID-19. The table came from immunoSEQ multiplex PCR; TCRdb's copy has only in-frame clones and leaves some out. The table shows around 250,000 clones, with roughly 88% occurring only once. The sequencing sample was made of peripheral blood. The sequence was collected from a woman aged 30 to 39 with active or convalescent COVID-19.

For the CDR3, the DNA is TGTGCCAGCAGCCCTACAGGGCTCCGCACAGATACGCAGTATTTT. Translated: CASSPTGLRTDTQYF. This rearrangement joins TRBV11-3 to TRBJ2-3, with a tentative D call TRBD1 (6 bases). V was pared by 5 bases and J by 1 base, with 13 bases between. CDR3 size: 15 residues. Germline V CDR1 and CDR2: SGHNT, YENEEA.